This TCR beta chain was recovered during a study of cytomegalovirus exposure and HLA in healthy donors. Germline CDR1 and CDR2: SNHLY and FYNNEI. V shed 5 bases and J 3 bases; nucleotides not matched to a gene: 8. The CDR3 runs to 16 residues. The PCR had 60 Vbeta and 13 Jbeta primers. Sequenced by immunoSEQ multiplex PCR; TCRdb stores in-frame clones only, minus some. The sample lists 150,000 or so clones, roughly 79% occurring once. Overall study findings and caveats: Some 16,000 TCR beta sequences were associated with HLA alleles at 0.05 false discovery rate in a later analysis. Reports showed the classifier diagnosing cytomegalovirus status with high specificity and sensitivity. A later analysis found common viral pathogens apparently linked to several of the most significant clusters.

This clone was detected only once. Its antigen is unknown. The receptor was derived from a woman in her 40s in good health and CMV-seronegative. V usage is TRBV2 and J usage is TRBJ2-3; 10 bases map to TRBD1. Material for sequencing was PBMCs. CDR3: CASSPGQGKGTDTQYF. The CDR3 DNA sequence: TGTGCCAGCAGTCCGGGACAGGGGAAAGGGACAGATACGCAGTATTTT.